The clone carrying this T cell receptor beta chain was detected once. What it binds is not known. The investigators made TCR beta cDNA from roughly 0.55 ug total RNA, using a constant-region primer. For TCR beta, libraries were produced by three nested multiplex PCR rounds using slightly modified ARM-PCR. With TRBV1-TRBV30 forward primers and a C-beta reverse primer, the first two PCR rounds were run for nine to eleven cycles each. In TCRdb, the multiplex PCR reads were re-called with MiXCR into one record per CDR3 protein. The table lists around 54,000 distinct CDR3 sequences, over 70% of them singletons. The germline gives CDR1 SGHDT, CDR2 YYEEEE. The CDR3 totals 14 residues. Trimming at V came to 3 bases and at J to 8 bases, leaving 11 bases not matched to a gene. The data stem from a study of tumor-infiltrating lymphocytes in primary liver carcinoma. DNA and RNA were both co-extracted from roughly 18-30 mg of bulk tissue that had not been sorted. Chronic HBV infection was present, with no prior treatment. Five separate regions were sampled from each tumor.

General study results and limits: Only about 8-24% of top clones showed up in all five tumor regions.

This TCR came from a man aged 35-49 years with primary liver carcinoma and hepatitis B virus infection. The rearrangement uses TRBV5-6 and TRBJ2-7; 7 nucleotides align to TRBD2. The sequencing sample was made of liver tumor tissue from sampling region 2. Subset noted: tumor region T2, inferior pole. The chain's CDR3 is CASSYQGGLYKQYF. CDR3 nucleotides: TGTGCCAGCAGCTACCAGGGAGGGCTTTACAAGCAGTACTTC. Using reference TRBV5-6 and TRBJ2-7 for the parts outside the CDR3, the full variable domain is DAGVTQSPTHLIKTRGQQVTLRCSPKSGHDTVSWYQQALGQGPQFIFQYYEEEERQRGNFPDRFSGHQFPNYSSELNVNALLLGDSALYLCASSYQGGLYKQYFGPGTRLTVT.